A single sample gave rise to the 32 T cell receptor beta chains below, sequenced in a study of CD8 T cell repertoires and HIV-1 epitope variants. TCRdb's table, derived via immunoSEQ multiplex PCR, lists solely in-frame clones and lacks some. In the table there are about 5,200 clones, more than 60% of which are singletons. No antigen is known for these receptors. The sample taken for sequencing was cultured CD8+ T cells derived from PBMCs. These TCRs come from a male donor with HIV.

The rearrangement links TRBV5-4 to TRBJ1-2; 10 positions match TRBD1. With V trimmed by 4 bases and J by 5 bases, 5 bases remained unmatched. The V gene's germline CDR1 is SGHNT and CDR2 YYREEE (reference sequence). CDR3 size: 14 residues. CDR3 residues: CASSPGTGVYGYTF. The DNA for the CDR3 is TGTGCCAGCAGCCCAGGGACAGGGGTTTATGGCTACACCTTC.

The chain is built from TRBV28 and TRBJ2-1, with 7 bases aligning to TRBD2. Unmatched junction bases numbered 5, after V lost 2 bases and J lost 7 bases. The CDR3 loop spans 14 amino acids. The germline gives CDR1 MDHEN, CDR2 SYDVKM. This chain's CDR3 is CASSLVGGNNEQFF. The CDR3 DNA is TGTGCCAGCAGTTTAGTGGGAGGGAATAATGAGCAGTTCTTC.

DNA for the CDR3: TGTGCCAGCAGTAAGTACGAGCAGTACTTC. Translating it yields CASSKYEQYF. The V call is TRBV2, the J call TRBJ2-7; no clear D. V dropped 5 bases and J dropped 4 bases, with 3 bases sitting between them. Germline values: CDR1 SNHLY, CDR2 FYNNEI. The CDR3 consists of 10 residues.

A few counts support this clone. CDR3 residues: CASSTHAGLAESSYEQYF. CDR3 bases: TGTGCCAGTAGTACTCACGCTGGACTAGCGGAAAGCTCCTACGAGCAGTACTTC. The V call is TRBV19, the J call TRBJ2-7; TRBD2 agrees at 10 bases. Germline CDR1 is LNHDA and CDR2 is SQIVND (reference sequence). V was pared by 4 bases and J by 0 bases, with 12 bases of the junction left unmatched. This CDR3 comprises 18 residues.

The chain combines TRBV28 with TRBJ2-2; 7 bases are shared with TRBD2. Germline trimming cut 2 bases from V and 3 bases from J; bases unmatched to any gene: 6. The CDR3 has 16 residues. The V gene's germline CDR1 is MDHEN and CDR2 SYDVKM. The CDR3 reads CASSLLQGGYTGELFF. In nucleotides, the CDR3 is TGTGCCAGCAGTTTACTTCAGGGAGGGTACACCGGGGAGCTGTTTTTT.

This sequence joins TRBV11-1 and TRBJ1-1, with D uncertain. Germline CDR1 and CDR2: SGHAT and FQDESV (reference sequence). The CDR3 sequence is 14 residues long. Trimming removed 5 bases at V and 2 bases at J, with 12 bases between. The CDR3 DNA reads TGTGCCAGCAGCCCCCAGTGGAGTAACACTGAAGCTTTCTTT. This translates into CASSPQWSNTEAFF.

J is TRBJ2-1 and V is TRBV19; tentative D call: TRBD2 (6 bases). The CDR3 is 15 amino acids. The germline V and J ends were trimmed by 4 bases and 0 bases, with 10 bases remaining between them. CDR1 LNHDA and CDR2 SQIVND come from the germline V gene (reference sequence). This CDR3 is CASSSWRDSYNEQFF. CDR3 nucleotide sequence: TGTGCCAGTAGTAGCTGGCGGGACTCCTACAATGAGCAGTTCTTC.

The sample holds a few counts of this clone. This chain connects TRBV10-3 to TRBJ1-2; no reliable D call. Germline CDR1 is ENHRY and CDR2 is SYGVKD. V was trimmed by 3 bases and J by 5 bases, leaving 7 bases between them. CDR3 length equals 12 residues. CDR3 amino acids: CAISDSNYGYTF. The CDR3 DNA reads as TGTGCCATCAGTGACTCGAATTATGGCTACACCTTC.

Remarks on this clone: Other DNA sequences in the same sample also yield this CDR3. CDR3 coding DNA: TGTGCCAGCAGCGTAGCAGGGGGGAACACTGAAGCTTTCTTT. This codes for CASSVAGGNTEAFF. The V call is TRBV9, the J call TRBJ1-1; 7 nucleotides line up with TRBD1. Germline V gene data show CDR1 as SGDLS and CDR2 as YYNGEE. The CDR3 contains 14 residues. V trimming: 0 bases; J trimming: 1 base; junction bases outside the gene matches: 0. Supplemented by reference TRBV9 and TRBJ1-1, the full variable domain reads DSGVTQTPKHLITATGQRVTLRCSPRSGDLSVYWYQQSLDQGLQFLIQYYNGEERAKGNILERFSAQQFPDLHSELNLSSLELGDSALYFCASSVAGGNTEAFFGQGTRLTVV.

The V call is TRBV27, the J call TRBJ2-5; 10 positions match TRBD2. The J segment lost 5 bases and the V segment lost 2 bases, leaving 5 bases of the junction unmatched. The CDR3 is 15 residues long. Germline lookup yields CDR1 MNHEY and CDR2 SMNVEV (reference sequence). The CDR3 is CASSLGSGRWETQYF. The DNA for the CDR3 is TGTGCCAGCAGTTTAGGTAGCGGGAGGTGGGAGACCCAGTACTTC.

The chain is built from TRBV4-1 and TRBJ2-7; TRBD2 agrees at 9 bases. V shed 1 base, J shed 3 bases, and the junction held 7 bases outside the gene matches. CDR3 size: 16 residues. Germline CDR1 MGHRA, CDR2 YSYEKL. The CDR3 DNA reads TGCGCCAGCAGCCAAGGGGTAGCGGGGGCCGTCTACGAGCAGTACTTC. Its translation is CASSQGVAGAVYEQYF.

CDR3 residues: CASRHTGTEAFF. As DNA, the CDR3 is TGTGCCAGCAGACATACCGGAACTGAAGCTTTCTTT. The chain combines TRBV27 with TRBJ1-1; D is uncertain. Trimming removed 6 bases at V and 5 bases at J, with 10 bases between. CDR3 length: 12 amino acids. CDR1 and CDR2 (germline): MNHEY, SMNVEV (reference sequence).

The chain couples TRBV28 to TRBJ1-2; TRBD1 matches at 7 bases. Germline V lookup: CDR1 MDHEN, CDR2 SYDVKM. The CDR3 loop spans 17 amino acids. After removal of 5 bases from V and 6 bases from J, the junction contained 18 bases not matched to a gene. CDR3: CASSPRQGGRRVHGYTF. The CDR3 DNA reads TGTGCCAGCAGTCCCCGACAGGGAGGGCGTAGGGTGCATGGCTACACCTTC.

The V call is TRBV29-1, the J call TRBJ2-7; the match to TRBD2 covers 7 bases. The ends lost 5 bases at V and 10 bases at J; junction bases unmatched: 5. Germline values: CDR1 SQVTM, CDR2 ANQGSEA. The CDR3 runs to 10 residues. The CDR3 DNA follows: TGCAGCGTTAGGGGAGGGATTCAGTACTTC. Translation gives CSVRGGIQYF.

This clone was observed a few times. The chain is built from TRBV4-1 and TRBJ1-1, with unresolved D. Trimming removed 3 bases at V and 4 bases at J, with 9 bases between. CDR1 MGHRA and CDR2 YSYEKL come from the germline V gene. The CDR3 length is 13 residues. The CDR3: CASSHVWGTEAFF. DNA of the CDR3: TGCGCCAGCAGCCATGTGTGGGGCACTGAAGCTTTCTTT.

This clone has just a few counts. The chain employs TRBV28 and TRBJ1-1, with TRBD1 as a possible D gene (5 bases). Trimming took 3 bases from V and 4 from J, leaving 9 bases between them. CDR1 and CDR2 (germline): MDHEN, SYDVKM. The CDR3 totals 13 residues. This CDR3 reads CASSFPGGTEAFF. The DNA of the CDR3 is TGTGCCAGCAGTTTCCCCGGGGGCACTGAAGCTTTCTTT.

This chain connects TRBV27 to TRBJ2-7; 10 bases agree with TRBD1. The CDR3 is 16 amino acids. The ends lost 0 bases at V and 5 bases at J; junction bases unmatched: 7. Germline V gene sequence: CDR1 MNHEY, CDR2 SMNVEV (reference sequence). The CDR3 DNA is TGTGCCAGCAGTTTATCGAGGGACAGGGGATTTGACGAGCAGTACTTC. It is translated as CASSLSRDRGFDEQYF.

This chain joins TRBV10-2 and TRBJ2-7; TRBD2 is a possible D gene (6 bases). CDR1 and CDR2 from the germline V gene are WSHSY and SAAADI. The CDR3 totals 14 residues. With 3 bases removed from V and 2 bases from J, the gap between germline ends came to 11 bases. The CDR3 loop reads CASSDAGFTYEQYF. The CDR3 DNA reads TGCGCCAGCAGTGATGCGGGGTTTACCTACGAGCAGTACTTC.

V and J are TRBV6-1 and TRBJ2-5, with D unclear. The J call may not be correct, given that the DNA end is closer to TRBJ2-7. CDR3 size: 14 residues. CDR1 is MNHNS, CDR2 SASEGT, per germline. The CDR3 region is CASSDLPPPYEQYF. CDR3 nucleotides: TGTGCCAGCAGTGATCTGCCCCCTCCCTACGAGCAGTACTTC.

This chain joins TRBV6-6 and TRBJ2-5, with D tentatively TRBD1 (6 bases). V lost 7 bases, J lost 3 bases, and 15 bases lay in between. The V gene's germline CDR1 is MNHNY and CDR2 SVGAGI (reference sequence). CDR3 length equals 14 residues. The CDR3 bases are TGTGCCAGCAACCTAATGACAGGAAAAGAGACCCAGTACTTC. It translates to CASNLMTGKETQYF.

The sample holds a few counts of this clone. This chain joins TRBV4-3 and TRBJ1-5; TRBD1 agrees at 9 bases. This CDR3 spans 16 amino acids. Trimming cost V 0 bases and J 11 bases; bases outside gene matches: 11. In germline, CDR1 is LGHNA, CDR2 YSLEER. CDR3 in DNA: TGCGCCAGCAGCCAAGATGAGGATACAGGGGGCGAGGCCCAGCATTTT. Protein: CASSQDEDTGGEAQHF.

CDR3 amino acids: CASSQAKGNIQYF. CDR3 DNA: TGTGCCAGCAGCCAAGCCAAGGGGAACATTCAGTACTTC. The rearrangement joins TRBV14 to TRBJ2-4, with TRBD1 as a possible D gene (5 bases). This CDR3 has 13 residues. The V end lost 1 base, the J end lost 7 bases, and 8 bases lay between the germline ends. Per the germline V gene, CDR1 is SGHDN and CDR2 is FVKESK.

CDR3: CASSIGVGTELYEQYF. In DNA form, the CDR3 reads TGTGCCAGTAGTATAGGAGTGGGGACAGAGCTCTACGAGCAGTACTTC. V gene TRBV19 combines with J gene TRBJ2-7; 7 bases line up with TRBD1. CDR3 length: 16 amino acids. The germline V gene encodes CDR1 LNHDA and CDR2 SQIVND (reference sequence). The V gene end was trimmed by 1 base and the J gene end by 3 bases; junction bases not matched to a gene: 9.

The CDR3 is CASSLPGGAYEQYF. The DNA of the CDR3 is TGTGCCAGCAGCCTCCCGGGAGGGGCCTACGAGCAGTACTTC. This chain uses TRBV7-6 with TRBJ2-7; 8 nucleotides agree with TRBD2. The V gene's germline CDR1 is SGHVS and CDR2 FNYEAQ. J gave up 2 bases and V 5 bases, and 5 bases lay outside the gene matches. This CDR3 has 14 residues.

The chain uses TRBV12-5 and TRBJ1-5; the D is unclear. This CDR3 region has 14 residues. CDR1 LGHNT and CDR2 FRNRAP come from the germline V gene. V was clipped by 2 bases and J by 0 bases, with 5 bases between them. The CDR3 nucleotides read TGTGCTAGTGGTTTGACCCATAGCAATCAGCCCCAGCATTTT. This translates into CASGLTHSNQPQHF.

This sequence joins TRBV19 and TRBJ2-6, with 10 bases fitting TRBD1. V dropped 5 bases and J dropped 1; count of bases not matched to a gene: 14. CDR3 length equals 20 residues. The germline V gene has CDR1 LNHDA and CDR2 SQIVND (reference sequence). CDR3 nucleotides: TGTGCCAGTAGTCTTCAGGGACAGGGGTGGGAGGTATCTGGGGCCAACGTCCTGACTTTC. As protein: CASSLQGQGWEVSGANVLTF.

This chain connects TRBV6-1 to TRBJ2-7; D is possibly TRBD2 (7 bases). The CDR3 loop spans 15 amino acids. Germline V gene lookup returns CDR1 MNHNS and CDR2 SASEGT. V lost 4 bases and J 5 bases, leaving 18 bases between the germline ends. DNA for the CDR3: TGTGCCAGCAGTGGGACCGAGGGGGGGTTAGACGAGCAGTACTTC. Its protein is CASSGTEGGLDEQYF.

This chain connects TRBV19 to TRBJ1-2; D remains ambiguous. Germline CDR1 is LNHDA and CDR2 is SQIVND (reference sequence). V dropped 1 base and J dropped 4 bases, with 7 bases sitting between them. The CDR3 has 13 residues. The CDR3 is CASSIGVGYGYTF. The CDR3 DNA sequence: TGTGCCAGTAGTATAGGTGTTGGCTATGGCTACACCTTC. Supplemented by reference TRBV19 and TRBJ1-2, the full variable domain reads DGGITQSPKYLFRKEGQNVTLSCEQNLNHDAMYWYRQDPGQGLRLIYYSQIVNDFQKGDIAEGYSVSREKKESFPLTVTSAQKNPTAFYLCASSIGVGYGYTFGSGTRLTVV.

This clone was found a few times. The CDR3 DNA reads TGTGCCAGCAGTGAAATGAATAGGGGAAATGAAAAACTGTTTTTT. It codes for CASSEMNRGNEKLFF. The V gene is TRBV6-1, the J gene TRBJ1-4, with D possibly matching TRBD1 (5 bases). In germline, CDR1 is MNHNS, CDR2 SASEGT. The V and J ends lost 2 bases and 5 bases respectively, with 12 bases between them. CDR3 length: 15 residues.

V usage is TRBV5-8 and J usage is TRBJ2-1, with 7 bases that match TRBD1. The CDR3 consists of 15 residues. Germline loops: CDR1 SGHTS, CDR2 YDEGEE. V gave up 4 bases and J gave up 1 base; unmatched junction bases: 5. The DNA of the CDR3 is TGTGCCAGCAGCCCAGACAGGGCTTCCTACAATGAGCAGTTCTTC. Its translation: CASSPDRASYNEQFF. Filled out from reference TRBV5-8 and TRBJ2-1, the complete variable domain reads EAGVTQSPTHLIKTRGQQATLRCSPISGHTSVYWYQQALGLGLQFLLWYDEGEERNRGNFPPRFSGRQFPNYSSELNVNALELEDSALYLCASSPDRASYNEQFFGPGTRLTVL.

V gene TRBV28 combines with J gene TRBJ1-1; no reliable D call. The germline CDR1 and CDR2 sequences are MDHEN and SYDVKM. The CDR3 is 14 residues long. The V gene lost 10 bases and the J gene lost 5 bases, with 20 bases spanning the gap. In nucleotides, the CDR3 is TGTGCCATCAGCCCCTGGGATCCCAAAACTGAAGCTTTCTTT. It is translated as CAISPWDPKTEAFF. Full variable domain (remainder filled in from reference TRBV28 and TRBJ1-1): DVKVTQSSRYLVKRTGEKVFLECVQDMDHENMFWYRQDPGLGLRLIYFSYDVKMKEKGDIPEGYSVSREKKERFSLILESASTNQTSMYLCAISPWDPKTEAFFGQGTRLTVV.

The V and J genes are TRBV29-1 and TRBJ2-3, with D maybe TRBD1 (5 bases). This CDR3 contains 13 residues. Germline loops: CDR1 SQVTM, CDR2 ANQGSEA. Here the CDR3 reads CTAPGSSTDTQYF. The CDR3 DNA sequence: TGCACCGCTCCAGGGTCTAGCACAGATACGCAGTATTTT.